This T cell receptor (beta chain) was found in a study of T-cell memory formation after mild COVID-19. UMIs and sample barcodes were carried by the TCR alpha and TCR beta cDNA libraries that 5'RACE produced using constant-segment primers. From the 5' RACE reads, TCRdb called clonotypes with MiXCR, one entry per CDR3 protein. The table records around 320,000 distinct CDR3 sequences, 13% to 15% of them present only once. Turning to this clonotype: Antigen: not known.

CDR1 MNHEY and CDR2 SMNVEV come from the germline V gene (reference sequence). The CDR3 covers 15 residues. V was clipped by 3 bases and J by 8 bases, with 14 bases between them. Study results and limitations: SARS-CoV-2 specificity of second-wave clones peaking day 37 was unconfirmed. Among clones contracting day 15 to 85, CD4/CD8 was balanced, whereas later expanders leaned CD4+.

The rearrangement uses TRBV27 and TRBJ1-6; D is ambiguous. Sequenced material: PBMCs or a T cell subset sorted from them (not recorded which). The source of this sequence is a man aged 18 to 30 who had mild COVID-19 (a few samples of this study predate the infection). Cell type and time point are not known. The CDR3 sequence is CASSLGGSPHSPLHF. The CDR3 coding sequence is TGTGCCAGCAGTTTGGGAGGGTCCCCCCATTCACCCCTCCACTTT.